The clone carrying this TCR beta chain was counted ten times or more. The antigen is unknown. The data belong to a study of T cell repertoires in cytomegalovirus infection. Study-wide background: It was the public TCR beta signatures that indicated both CMV infection and matching HLA type.

Study conclusions and caveats: Adding up the frequency of public TCR beta families identified people who carried CMV plus the relevant HLA. In two of eight donors, the top clonotype was HLA-C-restricted CMV-specific.

This CDR3 contains 15 residues. Germline V CDR1 and CDR2: SNHLY, FYNNEI. V gave up 7 bases and J gave up 9 bases, with 19 bases separating them. A single record per CDR3 protein comes from TCRdb applying MiXCR to the reads. The sample includes hundreds of thousands of distinct CDR3 sequences, 8% to 10% seen only once; the top ten take approximately 2.3%. The source material was PBMCs. The TCR comes from a human donor in good health (CMV status not recorded). Some clones in this sample may be carry-over from other donors' samples. V and J are TRBV2 and TRBJ1-6; no reliable D call. The CDR3 sequence is CASTPTGLSSSPLHF. CDR3 bases: TGTGCCAGCACGCCGACCGGGCTATCAAGTTCACCCCTCCACTTT.